This T cell receptor (beta chain) is drawn from a study of CD8 T cells in Susac syndrome. Study outcomes and limitations: The study's TCR sequencing and HLA analysis covered a relatively small number of individuals, and the study acknowledged this.

Comments on this clonotype: Its cognate antigen is unknown.

The RNA, about 0.5 to 1 ug, was put through reverse transcription using random hexamers. TCRdb called the immunoSEQ multiplex PCR reads again in MiXCR, with one record for every CDR3 protein. The sample lists around 280,000 distinct CDR3 sequences, approximately 85% occurring once. Germline CDR1 is SGHRS and CDR2 is YFSETQ. This CDR3 is built from 12 residues. J was trimmed by 6 bases and V by 1 base; bases with no gene match: 1. Source material: CD8+ T cells from PBMCs. The sequence was collected from a human donor with multiple sclerosis. The chain links TRBV5-1 to TRBJ2-7; 7 nucleotides align to TRBD1. Here the CDR3 reads CASSLTGAEQYF. CDR3 bases: TGCGCCAGCAGCTTGACAGGGGCCGAGCAGTACTTC.